These T cell receptor beta chains were read from a single sample in a study of blood T cell repertoires in COVID-19. Assay: immunoSEQ multiplex PCR; the TCRdb copy retains only in-frame clones and omits some. The repertoire holds 75,000 or so clones, around 90% seen once, with around 7.9% in the top ten. Sequencing input: peripheral blood. These receptors came from a man between 65 and 80 years old with acute or convalescent COVID-19. The CDR3 runs from the conserved cysteine through the conserved F or W. The D gene is left open where the match is weak. The size of a clone is reported for some rows only, either as once, few or many, or as a class for expanded clones.

abundance	d_gene	j_gene	v_gene	CDR3nt	CDR3aa
-	-	TRBJ2-3	TRBV5-1	TGCGCCAGCAGCTTGGAACAGCGCACAGATACGCAGTATTTT	CASSLEQRTDTQYF
once	TRBD1	TRBJ1-6	TRBV5-4	TGTGCCAGCAGCTTCCGGGACAGGAGAGATTCACCCCTCCACTTT	CASSFRDRRDSPLHF
once	TRBD2	TRBJ2-1	TRBV5-5	TGTGCCAGCAGCTTGGGACTAGCGGGAGCGACTGAGCAGTTCTTC	CASSLGLAGATEQFF
-	-	TRBJ1-4	TRBV9	TGTGCCAGCAGCGTTGGGGCAGGGCAGGTCGAAAAACTGTTTTTT	CASSVGAGQVEKLFF
-	TRBD1	TRBJ1-6	TRBV7-9	TGTGCCAGCAGCTTAGGTCGACAGGGCCATAATTCACCCCTCCACTTT	CASSLGRQGHNSPLHF
-	-	TRBJ2-7	TRBV5-1	TGCGCCAGCAGCTTGGCGGGGTCCTACGAGCAGTACTTC	CASSLAGSYEQYF
-	-	TRBJ1-2	TRBV28	TGTGCCAGCACTCCCCCGAGCAGGAACTATGGCTACACCTTC	CASTPPSRNYGYTF
-	-	TRBJ1-5	TRBV28	TGTGCCAGCAGTTTGCAGGGGTTTTGGCAGCCCCAGCATTTT	CASSLQGFWQPQHF
-	TRBD2	TRBJ2-7	TRBV7-2	TGTGCCAGCAGCCCGACTAGCGGGAGACTAGAGCAGTACTTC	CASSPTSGRLEQYF
-	TRBD1	TRBJ1-5	TRBV5-5	TGTGCCAGCAGCGGACAGGGGTCCGGGGGCAATCAGCCCCAGCATTTT	CASSGQGSGGNQPQHF
-	TRBD2	TRBJ2-1	TRBV19	TGTGCCAGTAGTATCACCGGGACTAGCAAGCACAATGAGCAGTTCTTC	CASSITGTSKHNEQFF
-	-	TRBJ1-1	TRBV5-4	TGTGCCAGCAGCTTCGGCGGACCGAGCACCGGGGACACTGAAGCTTTCTTT	CASSFGGPSTGDTEAFF
-	-	TRBJ1-5	TRBV5-8	TGTGCCAGCAGCAGGAGGCTCGGAGTTGGCGGCAATCAGCCCCAGCATTTT	CASSRRLGVGGNQPQHF
-	TRBD1	TRBJ1-5	TRBV24-1	TGTGCCCGCCGGGACAGGGGGTACAATCAGCCCCAGCATTTT	CARRDRGYNQPQHF
-	-	TRBJ2-5	TRBV18	TGTGCCAGCTCAACCTCGACAGGCTACCAAGAGACCCAGTACTTC	CASSTSTGYQETQYF
-	TRBD1	TRBJ2-4	TRBV4-3	TGCGCCAGCAGCCAGGCCGGGACAGGGGAAAACATTCAGTACTTC	CASSQAGTGENIQYF
-	-	TRBJ2-1	TRBV11-2	TGTGCCAGCAGCTCCGATCCCGGGACAAACAATGAGCAGTTCTTC	CASSSDPGTNNEQFF
-	TRBD2	TRBJ2-1	TRBV7-9	TGTGCCAGCAGCTTTAATAGCGGGAGGGCCAGCGATGAGCAGTTCTTC	CASSFNSGRASDEQFF
few	-	TRBJ1-6	TRBV12-3/TRBV12-4	TGTGCCAGCAGTTTCGAGGGTTCACCCCTCCACTTT	CASSFEGSPLHF
-	-	TRBJ1-2	TRBV7-9	TGTGCCAGCAGCTTACTAGGTCCAGGGGACTATGGCTACACCTTC	CASSLLGPGDYGYTF
-	-	TRBJ2-1	TRBV4-3	TGCGCCAGCAGCCAAGAGTACCGGACTAACAATGAGCAGTTCTTC	CASSQEYRTNNEQFF
-	-	TRBJ2-2	TRBV11-2	TGTGCCAGCAGCTTACAGGGGGAGCTGTTTTTT	CASSLQGELFF
-	-	TRBJ2-1	TRBV5-1	TGCGCCAGCAGCCCCGTTCCGGGTTCCTACAATGAGCAGTTCTTC	CASSPVPGSYNEQFF
-	-	TRBJ2-3	TRBV29-1	TGCAGCGCCGCATTGGGACAACTCACAGATACGCAGTATTTT	CSAALGQLTDTQYF
-	TRBD1	TRBJ1-5	TRBV19	TGTGCCAGTAGATCGGGGGACAGGGGGGATAGCAATCAGCCCCAGCATTTT	CASRSGDRGDSNQPQHF
-	-	TRBJ2-1	TRBV13	TGTGCCAGCAGCTTCCGCCCGAGCGACAATGAGCAGTTCTTC	CASSFRPSDNEQFF